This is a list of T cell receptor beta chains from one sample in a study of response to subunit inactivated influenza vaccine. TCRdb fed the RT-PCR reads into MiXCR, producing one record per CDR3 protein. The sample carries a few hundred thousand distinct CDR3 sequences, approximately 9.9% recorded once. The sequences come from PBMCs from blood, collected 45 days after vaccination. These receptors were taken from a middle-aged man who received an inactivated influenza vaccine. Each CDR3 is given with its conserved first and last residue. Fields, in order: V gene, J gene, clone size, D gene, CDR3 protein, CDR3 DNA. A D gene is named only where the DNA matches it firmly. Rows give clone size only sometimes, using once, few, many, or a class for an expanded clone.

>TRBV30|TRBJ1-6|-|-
CAWSVVGGYNSPLHF
TGTGCCTGGAGTGTTGTGGGAGGGTATAATTCACCCCTCCACTTT
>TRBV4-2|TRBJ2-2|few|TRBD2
CASSQDGGGFPGELFF
TGTGCCAGCAGCCAAGATGGCGGGGGGTTCCCCGGGGAGCTGTTTTTT
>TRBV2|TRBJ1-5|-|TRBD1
CASSETAGGFGNQPQHF
TGTGCCAGCAGTGAAACGGCAGGGGGTTTTGGAAATCAGCCCCAGCATTTT
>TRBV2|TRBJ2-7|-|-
CASNPGHYEQYF
TGTGCCAGCAATCCGGGACACTACGAGCAGTACTTC
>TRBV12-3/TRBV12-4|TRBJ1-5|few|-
CASSLGGSLSGNQPQHF
TGTGCCAGCAGTTTAGGCGGAAGTCTTAGCGGCAATCAGCCCCAGCATTTT
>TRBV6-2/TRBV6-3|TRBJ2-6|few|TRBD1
CASSPIRQGSGANVLTF
TGTGCCAGCAGTCCCATCCGACAGGGGTCCGGGGCCAACGTCCTGACTTTC
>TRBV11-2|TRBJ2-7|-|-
CASSANRFPYEQYF
TGTGCCAGCAGCGCCAATCGGTTTCCCTACGAGCAGTACTTC
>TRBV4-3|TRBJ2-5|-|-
CASSQESNYLQETQYF
TGCGCCAGCAGCCAAGAAAGCAACTACCTCCAAGAGACCCAGTACTTC
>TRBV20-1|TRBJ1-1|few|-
CSAFGTNTEAFF
TGCAGTGCTTTTGGGACGAACACTGAAGCTTTCTTT
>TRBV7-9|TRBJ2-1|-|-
CASSLVIQANEQFF
TGTGCCAGCAGCTTAGTCATCCAGGCCAATGAGCAGTTCTTC
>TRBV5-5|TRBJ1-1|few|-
CASSIHSTAEAFF
TGTGCCAGCAGCATACACTCGACAGCTGAAGCTTTCTTT
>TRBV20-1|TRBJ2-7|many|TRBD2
CSARDTSGEPYEQYF
TGCAGTGCTAGAGATACTAGCGGGGAACCCTACGAGCAGTACTTC
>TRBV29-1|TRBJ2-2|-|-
CSAESNTGELFF
TGCAGCGCCGAGTCGAACACCGGGGAGCTGTTTTTT